What follows is one T cell receptor (beta chain) and its context. The antigen is unknown. This specimen comes from a study of cytomegalovirus exposure and HLA in healthy donors. Turning to the study itself: Tens of millions of unique TCRs, all from HLA-typed donors, were included in an early release of the data. General study points: Information on immune exposure was restricted to one variable (CMV serostatus). It emerged from a later analysis that several of the most significant clusters appeared to be linked to common viral pathogens.

PCR involved 60 Vbeta and 13 Jbeta primers. Here immunoSEQ multiplex PCR was the method, and the copy in TCRdb shows in-frame clones only, minus some. The sample shows about 160,000 clones, and around 1.2% sits with its ten largest clones. This receptor was taken from a woman aged 55-70 years in good health and CMV-seronegative. Source material: PBMCs.

The CDR3 loop reads CASGDMWEQETQYF. CDR3 nucleotides: TGTGCCAGTGGGGACATGTGGGAACAAGAGACCCAGTACTTC. The chain uses TRBV6-1 and TRBJ2-5; possibly TRBD1 for D (6 bases). Germline assignment: CDR1 MNHNS and CDR2 SASEGT. Trimming left V 9 bases short and J 2 bases short, with 16 bases between. This CDR3 spans 14 amino acids.